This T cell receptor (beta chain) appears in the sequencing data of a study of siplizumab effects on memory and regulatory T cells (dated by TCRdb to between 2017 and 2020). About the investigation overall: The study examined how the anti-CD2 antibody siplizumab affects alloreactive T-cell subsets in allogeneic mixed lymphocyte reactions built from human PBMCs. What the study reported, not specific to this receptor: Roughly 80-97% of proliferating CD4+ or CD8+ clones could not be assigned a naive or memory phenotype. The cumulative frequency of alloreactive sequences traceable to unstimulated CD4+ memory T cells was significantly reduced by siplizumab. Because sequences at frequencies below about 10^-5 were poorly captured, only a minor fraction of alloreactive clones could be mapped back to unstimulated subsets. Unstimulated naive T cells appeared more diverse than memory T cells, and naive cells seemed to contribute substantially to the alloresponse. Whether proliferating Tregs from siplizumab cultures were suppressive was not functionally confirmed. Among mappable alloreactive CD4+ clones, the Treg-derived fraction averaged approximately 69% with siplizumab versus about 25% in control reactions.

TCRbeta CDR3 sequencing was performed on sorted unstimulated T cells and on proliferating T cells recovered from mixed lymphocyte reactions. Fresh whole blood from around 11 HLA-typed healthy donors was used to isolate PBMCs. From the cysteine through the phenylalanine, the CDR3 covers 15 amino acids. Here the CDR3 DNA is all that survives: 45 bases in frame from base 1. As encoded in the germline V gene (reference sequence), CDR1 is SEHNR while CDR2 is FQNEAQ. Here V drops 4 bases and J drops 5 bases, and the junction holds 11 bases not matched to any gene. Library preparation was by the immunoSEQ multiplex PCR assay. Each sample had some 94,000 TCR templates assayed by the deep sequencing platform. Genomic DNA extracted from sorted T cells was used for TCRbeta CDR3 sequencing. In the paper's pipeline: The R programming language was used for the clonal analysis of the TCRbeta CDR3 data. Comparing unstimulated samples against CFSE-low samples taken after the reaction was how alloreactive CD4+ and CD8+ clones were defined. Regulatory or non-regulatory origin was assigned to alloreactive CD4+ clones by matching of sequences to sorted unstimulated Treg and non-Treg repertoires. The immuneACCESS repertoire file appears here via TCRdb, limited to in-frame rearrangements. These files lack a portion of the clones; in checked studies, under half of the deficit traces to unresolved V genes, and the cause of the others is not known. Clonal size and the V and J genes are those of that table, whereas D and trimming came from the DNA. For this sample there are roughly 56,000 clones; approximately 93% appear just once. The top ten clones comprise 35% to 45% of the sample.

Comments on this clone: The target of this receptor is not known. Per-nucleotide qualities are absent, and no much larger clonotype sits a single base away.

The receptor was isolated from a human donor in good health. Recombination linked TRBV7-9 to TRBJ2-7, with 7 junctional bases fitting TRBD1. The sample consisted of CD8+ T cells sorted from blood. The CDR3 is CASSSEHRGQNEQYF. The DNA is TGTGCCAGCAGCTCGGAGCACAGGGGTCAGAACGAGCAGTACTTC.